This TCR beta chain came from a study of blood T cell repertoires in COVID-19. Study-wide background: From the United States, Italy and Spain came samples of acute and convalescent COVID-19. T cells, B-cell-depleted T cells, or PBMCs provided the cDNA or gDNA that served as material.

In the authors' methods: By means of reference gene primer amplification, nucleated cell counts were estimated. Repertoires were generated with immunoSEQ multiplex PCR, while TCRdb's copy carries only in-frame clones and drops some. The V and J calls and clone size come from that table; D and trimming were worked out from the DNA. Found here are about 150,000 clones, almost 85% of them singletons; the top ten hold about 14%. The V end was cut by 2 bases, the J end by 3 bases, with 6 bases between. The length of the CDR3 is 13 residues. Looked up from germline, CDR1 is SNHLY and CDR2 is FYNNEI. The sequenced material came from peripheral blood. The chain links TRBV2 to TRBJ2-3, with D uncertain. This sequence originates from a man aged 18 to 30 with active or convalescent COVID-19. In DNA form, the CDR3 reads TGTGCCAGCAGTGAACGGGTTACAGATACGCAGTATTTT. This translates into CASSERVTDTQYF.